This passage covers 8 T cell receptor beta chains from one sample sequenced in a study of control samples from healthy donors and cancer patients. Data came from immunoSEQ multiplex PCR; TCRdb stores just in-frame clones and leaves some out. The sample contains roughly 95,000 clones, just over 85% of which appear only once. The sequencing sample was made of blood. These receptors were taken from a man in his thirties or forties in good health.

This CDR3 reads CASSRPGLAGGSNNEQFF. The CDR3 DNA sequence: TGTGCCAGCAGCCGACCGGGACTAGCGGGAGGTAGCAACAATGAGCAGTTCTTC. V is TRBV7-9 and J is TRBJ2-1, with TRBD2 identical over 15 bases. CDR1 SEHNR and CDR2 FQNEAQ come from the germline V gene (reference sequence). Trimming removed 5 bases from V and 5 bases from J; junction bases left unmatched: 10. The CDR3 length is 18 residues.

This clone was found a few times. The chain joins TRBV2 to TRBJ2-1, with 13 bases identical to TRBD2. Per germline, CDR1 SNHLY and CDR2 FYNNEI. The ends lost 7 bases at V and 1 base at J; junction bases unmatched: 7. The CDR3 length is 17 residues. CDR3 residues: CASTSGTSGTSYNEQFF. The CDR3 nucleotides read TGTGCCAGCACCTCTGGGACTAGCGGGACTTCCTACAATGAGCAGTTCTTC.

The chain recombines TRBV29-1 with TRBJ2-3; D ambiguous. V lost 5 bases, J lost 4 bases, and 19 bases lay in between. Germline CDR1 is SQVTM and CDR2 is ANQGSEA. CDR3 length equals 15 residues. CDR3 loop: CSVRPDGSLADTQYF. Written as DNA, the CDR3 is TGCAGCGTTCGACCCGACGGGTCCTTGGCAGATACGCAGTATTTT.

This chain uses TRBV27 with TRBJ2-7, with 10 bases aligning to TRBD2. The CDR3 is 17 residues long. The junction had 9 bases not matched to a gene; V was cut back by 4 bases and J by 0 bases. Germline V gene sequence: CDR1 MNHEY, CDR2 SMNVEV (reference sequence). CDR3 region: CASSSSRTSGLSYEQYF. The CDR3 DNA is TGTGCCAGCAGTTCATCACGGACTAGCGGCCTCTCCTACGAGCAGTACTTC.

The J gene is TRBJ1-3, the V gene TRBV27; D gene unclear. CDR1 and CDR2 (germline): MNHEY, SMNVEV (reference sequence). This CDR3 spans 15 amino acids. V lost 5 bases and J lost 2, with 13 bases in between. Here the CDR3 DNA reads TGTGCCAGCAGTCCCCGGGCGAGCACTGGAAACACCATATATTTT. Amino acid sequence: CASSPRASTGNTIYF.

This chain connects TRBV29-1 to TRBJ1-1; no clear D gene. CDR3 length: 12 residues. Trimming stripped 2 bases from V and 1 base from J, with 5 bases between. Per germline, CDR1 SQVTM and CDR2 ANQGSEA. CDR3 protein: CSVEQPNTEAFF. Written as DNA, the CDR3 is TGCAGCGTTGAACAGCCGAACACTGAAGCTTTCTTT.

The chain links TRBV5-4 to TRBJ1-2; maybe TRBD1 (5 bases). The germline V gene has CDR1 SGHNT and CDR2 YYREEE (reference sequence). CDR3 length equals 15 residues. Trimming cost V 0 bases and J 4 bases, with 13 bases left between them. In DNA form, the CDR3 reads TGTGCCAGCAGCTTGGTAGGGGATGAGGGCTATGGCTACACCTTC. Translated, it gives CASSLVGDEGYGYTF.

The chain links TRBV29-1 to TRBJ2-7; no clear D. V shed 6 bases and J shed 6 bases, with 24 bases lying between them. This CDR3 region has 15 residues. Per germline, CDR1 SQVTM and CDR2 ANQGSEA. The CDR3, as DNA: TGCAGCGTCATCCGACGCGGTGATAGTTGGTTCGAGCAGTACTTC. Amino acids: CSVIRRGDSWFEQYF.